This passage covers 18 T cell receptor beta chains from one sample sequenced in a study of T cell responses to AZD1222 COVID-19 vaccine. Only in-frame clones appear in the TCRdb table, and some are missing; sequencing was by immunoSEQ multiplex PCR. The sample consists of approximately 70,000 clones, about 78% of them appearing once. The sequenced sample was peripheral blood, obtained 28 days after the second AZD1222 dose. Every receptor here comes from an adult who received the AZD1222 COVID-19 vaccine.

The chain recombines TRBV6-2 or TRBV6-3 with TRBJ2-7; the D gene could be TRBD1 or TRBD2 (6 bases each). The CDR3 has 18 amino acids. Between the trimmed V and J ends, which lost 0 bases and 3 bases, there was a span of 21 bases. Germline values: CDR1 MNHEY, CDR2 SVGEGT. In DNA form, the CDR3 reads TGTGCCAGCAGTTACTCCGACCGGGGGCCGGGGGAAAACTACGAGCAGTACTTC. This encodes CASSYSDRGPGENYEQYF.

J is TRBJ2-5 and V is TRBV9; TRBD1 matches 9 bases. The germline gives CDR1 SGDLS, CDR2 YYNGEE. Germline trimming cut 3 bases from V and 4 bases from J; bases unmatched to any gene: 7. The CDR3 totals 15 residues. As DNA, the CDR3 is TGTGCCAGCAGCGACGGACAGGGGCATACAGAGACCCAGTACTTC. Translating it yields CASSDGQGHTETQYF.

The chain uses TRBV5-7 and TRBJ2-7; no clear D. TRBV5-7 is classed as an ORF, of uncertain function. V gave up 2 bases and J gave up 4 bases, with 4 bases separating them. CDR3 length: 11 residues. CDR3 DNA: TGTGCCAGCAGCTTTGAGTACGAGCAGTACTTC. This encodes CASSFEYEQYF.

J is TRBJ2-1 and V is TRBV6-2 or TRBV6-3, with a weak D call TRBD2 (6 bases). The V and J ends lost 5 bases and 6 bases respectively, with 17 bases between them. This CDR3 comprises 15 residues. The germline CDR1 and CDR2 sequences are MNHEY and SVGEGT. CDR3 sequence reads: CASSTPGVDGNEQFF. Written as DNA, the CDR3 is TGTGCCAGCAGTACCCCGGGGGTCGACGGCAATGAGCAGTTCTTC.

This clone has only one observation. The CDR3 sequence: CATSGWSTEAFF. CDR3 DNA sequence: TGTGCCACCTCAGGGTGGTCCACTGAAGCTTTCTTT. V usage is TRBV28 and J usage is TRBJ1-1, with a weak D call TRBD1 (5 bases). CDR3 size: 12 residues. Looked up from germline, CDR1 is MDHEN and CDR2 is SYDVKM. V was clipped by 10 bases and J by 4 bases, with 13 bases between them.

The genes are TRBV11-2 and TRBJ2-2; unclear D gene. V was cut by 7 bases and J by 2 bases, with 14 bases left in between. CDR1 and CDR2 from the germline V gene are SGHAT and FQNNGV. The CDR3 sequence is 15 residues long. The chain's CDR3 is CASTPRRGNTGELFF. The CDR3, as DNA: TGTGCCAGCACCCCGAGGCGAGGAAACACCGGGGAGCTGTTTTTT.

The chain has TRBV24-1 and TRBJ2-2; 8 bases line up with TRBD1. From germline, CDR1 is KGHDR and CDR2 SFDVKD. Trimming cost V 9 bases and J 2 bases; bases outside gene matches: 1. This CDR3 is 13 amino acids long. The CDR3 coding sequence is TGTGCCACCGGACAGGGAAACACCGGGGAGCTGTTTTTT. Protein product: CATGQGNTGELFF.

V usage is TRBV27 and J usage is TRBJ2-1; D may be TRBD2 (6 bases). V was trimmed by 0 bases and J by 6 bases, leaving 15 bases between them. Germline values: CDR1 MNHEY, CDR2 SMNVEV (reference sequence). The CDR3 spans 16 residues. The CDR3 protein is CASSLSGTYGFNEQFF. DNA of the CDR3: TGTGCCAGCAGTTTATCCGGGACTTACGGCTTCAATGAGCAGTTCTTC.

V and J are TRBV12-3 or TRBV12-4 and TRBJ1-1; possibly TRBD1 for D (5 bases). The CDR3 contains 13 residues. V lost 3 bases and J 7 bases, leaving 12 bases between the germline ends. In nucleotides, the CDR3 is TGTGCCAGCAGTTTTTCCACGACAGTTGAAGCTTTCTTT. Translating gives CASSFSTTVEAFF.

This rearrangement joins TRBV6-5 to TRBJ2-7; TRBD1 agrees at 7 bases. Germline values: CDR1 MNHEY, CDR2 SVGAGI. The ends lost 0 bases at V and 7 bases at J; junction bases unmatched: 12. CDR3 size: 16 residues. Here the CDR3 reads CASSYSADTGAKEQYF. The CDR3 nucleotides are TGTGCCAGCAGTTACTCGGCAGACACAGGGGCAAAAGAGCAGTACTTC.

J is TRBJ2-1 and V is TRBV18, with 9 bases aligning to TRBD2. Losses at the gene ends were 2 bases for V and 12 bases for J; bases not matched to a gene: 8. Germline CDR1 reads KGHSH; CDR2 reads LQKENI. There are 14 residues in the CDR3. CDR3 region: CASSPAAERGAQFF. In DNA form, the CDR3 reads TGTGCCAGCTCACCAGCAGCGGAGCGGGGGGCGCAGTTCTTC.

The CDR3 nucleotides read TGCGCCAGCAGCTTGGCCGGGGAGAGCTCCTACAATGAGCAGTTCTTC. Residues: CASSLAGESSYNEQFF. The V call is TRBV5-1, the J call TRBJ2-1, with a weak D call TRBD2 (5 bases). V was clipped by 0 bases and J by 0 bases, with 10 bases between them. Germline loops: CDR1 SGHRS, CDR2 YFSETQ. The CDR3 is 16 amino acids. The complete variable domain, with remaining parts taken from reference TRBV5-1 and TRBJ2-1, reads KAGVTQTPRYLIKTRGQQVTLSCSPISGHRSVSWYQQTPGQGLQFLFEYFSETQRNKGNFPGRFSGRQFSNSRSEMNVSTLELGDSALYLCASSLAGESSYNEQFFGPGTRLTVL.

This sequence joins TRBV5-6 and TRBJ2-2, with TRBD2 matching over 11 bases. Trimming took 2 bases from V and 2 from J; bases not matched to a gene: 2. The CDR3 is 16 residues long. Germline V CDR1 and CDR2: SGHDT, YYEEEE. The CDR3 region has the DNA TGTGCCAGCAGCTTACGACTAGCGGGAAACACCGGGGAGCTGTTTTTT. This gives the protein CASSLRLAGNTGELFF. Variable domain in full (rest from reference TRBV5-6 and TRBJ2-2): DAGVTQSPTHLIKTRGQQVTLRCSPKSGHDTVSWYQQALGQGPQFIFQYYEEEERQRGNFPDRFSGHQFPNYSSELNVNALLLGDSALYLCASSLRLAGNTGELFFGEGSRLTVL.

This rearrangement joins TRBV5-6 to TRBJ2-5; D not certain. Between the trimmed V and J ends, which lost 3 bases and 2 bases, there was a span of 11 bases. This CDR3 spans 14 amino acids. Germline V gives CDR1 SGHDT, CDR2 YYEEEE. CDR3 in DNA: TGTGCCAGCAGCTCCGGACGGATGCAAGAGACCCAGTACTTC. Its translation is CASSSGRMQETQYF.

The chain carries TRBV18 and TRBJ1-2, with D possibly matching TRBD1 (5 bases). This CDR3 region has 14 residues. Germline-derived CDR1 and CDR2 are KGHSH and LQKENI. V lost 0 bases and J 3 bases, leaving 8 bases between the germline ends. The CDR3 DNA is TGTGCCAGCTCACCACCGGGCAGGGACTATGGCTACACCTTC. Translating it yields CASSPPGRDYGYTF.

The chain combines TRBV28 with TRBJ2-3; 9 bases match TRBD2. This CDR3 comprises 15 residues. The V segment lost 3 bases and the J segment 6 bases; nucleotides outside the gene matches: 7. Per the germline V gene, CDR1 is MDHEN and CDR2 is SYDVKM. The CDR3: CASSLGLAAGDTQYF. The CDR3 DNA sequence: TGTGCCAGCAGTTTGGGACTAGCTGCCGGGGATACGCAGTATTTT.

This chain joins TRBV6-6 and TRBJ1-5, with 12 nucleotides matching TRBD1. Germline CDR1 and CDR2: MNHNY and SVGAGI (reference sequence). CDR3 length: 16 amino acids. V shed 8 bases and J 5 bases; nucleotides not matched to a gene: 10. CDR3 in DNA: TGTGCCAGCGCAAAACCGGGACAGGGGGCAGATCAGCCCCAGCATTTT. It is translated as CASAKPGQGADQPQHF.

The chain carries TRBV7-3 and TRBJ1-3; D perhaps matches TRBD1 (5 bases). The germline V gene has CDR1 SGHTA and CDR2 FQGTGA. The V and J ends lost 2 bases and 2 bases respectively, with 13 bases between them. This CDR3 contains 16 residues. CDR3 sequence reads: CASSLLGQVAGNTIYF. The DNA for the CDR3 is TGTGCCAGCAGCTTATTGGGGCAGGTCGCTGGAAACACCATATATTTT.